This T cell receptor beta chain was identified during a study of blood T cell repertoires in COVID-19. The J segment lost 2 bases and the V segment lost 3 bases, leaving 4 bases of the junction unmatched. Germline values: CDR1 MGHRA, CDR2 YSYEKL. The CDR3 runs to 16 residues. Method: immunoSEQ multiplex PCR; TCRdb's copy keeps in-frame clones and lacks some. The sample consists of about 440,000 clones, less than 95% of them appearing once. This receptor was identified in a man between 18 and 29 years old who had recovered from COVID-19. This chain uses TRBV4-1 with TRBJ2-5, with 12 bases lining up with TRBD2. Material: PBMCs or T cells enriched from blood (not recorded which). The CDR3 is CASSQGLAGGQETQYF. The CDR3 nucleotides are TGCGCCAGCAGCCAGGGGCTAGCGGGGGGGCAAGAGACCCAGTACTTC.